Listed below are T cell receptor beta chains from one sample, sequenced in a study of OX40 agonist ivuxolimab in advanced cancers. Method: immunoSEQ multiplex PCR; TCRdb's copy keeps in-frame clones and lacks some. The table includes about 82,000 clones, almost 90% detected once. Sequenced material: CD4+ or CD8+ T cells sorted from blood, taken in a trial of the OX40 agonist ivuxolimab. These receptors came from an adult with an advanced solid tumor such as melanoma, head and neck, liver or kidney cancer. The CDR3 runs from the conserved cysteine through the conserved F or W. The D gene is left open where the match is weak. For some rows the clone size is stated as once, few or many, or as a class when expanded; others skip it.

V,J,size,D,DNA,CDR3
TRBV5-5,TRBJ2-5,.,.,TGTGCCAGCAGCTTGGGTGGAAACCAAGAGACCCAGTACTTC,CASSLGGNQETQYF
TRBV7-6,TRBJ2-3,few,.,TGTGCCAGCAACCTAGGGGGCGCGAGCGGGGTCACAGATACGCAGTATTTT,CASNLGGASGVTDTQYF
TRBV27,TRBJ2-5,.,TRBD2,TGTGCCAGCAGCCGGACCGGGACTAGCTCGAAGACCCAGTACTTC,CASSRTGTSSKTQYF
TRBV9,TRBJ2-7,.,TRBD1,TGTGCCAGCAGCCCTTCGACAGGGTCGTCCTACGAGCAGTACTTC,CASSPSTGSSYEQYF
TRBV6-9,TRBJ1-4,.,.,TGTGCCAGCAGTTATGATAACGGACGCACTAATGAAAAACTGTTTTTT,CASSYDNGRTNEKLFF
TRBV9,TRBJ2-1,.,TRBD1,TGTGCCAGCAGCGTAGACAGGGGGCGAAATGAGCAGTTCTTC,CASSVDRGRNEQFF
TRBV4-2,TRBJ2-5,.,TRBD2,TGTGCCAGCAGCCAGGCTTCCGGAGCGGGAGGCCAAGAGACCCAGTACTTC,CASSQASGAGGQETQYF
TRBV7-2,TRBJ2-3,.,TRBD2,TGTGCCAGCAGCCCCGGGACTAGCGAGAGCACAGATACGCAGTATTTT,CASSPGTSESTDTQYF
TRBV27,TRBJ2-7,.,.,TGTGCCAGCAGTACGTATGGGGCAGTCTCCTACGAGCAGTACTTC,CASSTYGAVSYEQYF
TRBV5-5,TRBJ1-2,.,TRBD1,TGTGCCAGCAGCTTGTCTGGACAGGCTAACTATGGCTACACCTTC,CASSLSGQANYGYTF
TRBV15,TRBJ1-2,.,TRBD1,TGTGCCACCAGCAGGGATCGACTACGTCAGGGGGTCGGCTACACCTTC,CATSRDRLRQGVGYTF
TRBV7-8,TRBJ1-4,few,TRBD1,TGTGCCAGCATGGGACAGGGGGAAGGAAAACTGTTTTTT,CASMGQGEGKLFF
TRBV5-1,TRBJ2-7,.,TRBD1,TGCGCCAGCAGCTGGGGACAGGGCGAGCAGTACTTC,CASSWGQGEQYF
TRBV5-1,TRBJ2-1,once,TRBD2,TGCGCCAGCAGCCGTGGAGGGTTAGCGGGAGGGAATGAGCAGTTCTTC,CASSRGGLAGGNEQFF
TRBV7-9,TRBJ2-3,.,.,TGTGCCAGCAGCTTAGGGTCGGGCGCAGATACGCAGTATTTT,CASSLGSGADTQYF
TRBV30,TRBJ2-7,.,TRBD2,TGTGCCGCTTCGGGGGGGGACGAGCAGTACTTC,CAASGGDEQYF
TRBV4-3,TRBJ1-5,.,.,TGCGCCAGCAGCCAAGAGGGGCCGAATCAGCCCCAGCATTTT,CASSQEGPNQPQHF
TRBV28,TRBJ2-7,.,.,TGTGCCAGCAGTCCCTTCCCCCTCTCCTACGAGCAGTACTTC,CASSPFPLSYEQYF
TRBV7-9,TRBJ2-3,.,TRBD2,TGTGCCAGCAGCCTAGGACTAGCGGATTTCACAGATACGCAGTATTTT,CASSLGLADFTDTQYF
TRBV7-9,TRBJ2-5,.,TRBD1,TGTGCCAGCAGCAAACAGGGGCAGACCCAGTACTTC,CASSKQGQTQYF
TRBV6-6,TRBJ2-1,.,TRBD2,TGTGCCAGCAGTCCTCCCAGAAGCGGGAGGGGCGGTGAGCAGTTCTTC,CASSPPRSGRGGEQFF
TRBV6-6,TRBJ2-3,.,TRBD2,TGTGCCAGCAGTCTCCCGGGGGGTGATACGCAGTATTTT,CASSLPGGDTQYF
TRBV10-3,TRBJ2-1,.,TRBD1,TGTGCCATCAGTGTAAGGAACAGGGGGCAGGATGAGCAGTTCTTC,CAISVRNRGQDEQFF
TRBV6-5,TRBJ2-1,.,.,TGTGCCAGCAGCTCCGGGGACAATAGAGGGCGGCAGTTCTTC,CASSSGDNRGRQFF
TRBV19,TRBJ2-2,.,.,TGTGCCAGTACCTCCTACGGGACGAACACCGGGGAGCTGTTTTTT,CASTSYGTNTGELFF
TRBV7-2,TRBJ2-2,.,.,TGTGCCAGCAGCTTAGTGGGCGGGCCGAACACCGGGGAGCTGTTTTTT,CASSLVGGPNTGELFF
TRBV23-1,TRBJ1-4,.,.,TGCGCCAGCAGTCACTTAACAGGGTCTAATGAAAAACTGTTTTTT,CASSHLTGSNEKLFF
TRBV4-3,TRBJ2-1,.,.,TGCGCCAGCAGCCAAGGGGGCAATGAGCAGTTCTTC,CASSQGGNEQFF
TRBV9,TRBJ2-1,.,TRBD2,TGTGCCAGCAGCGTAGTTCTAGCGGGAGACAATGAGCAGTTCTTC,CASSVVLAGDNEQFF
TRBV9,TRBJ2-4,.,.,TGTGCCAGCAGCGTCGACAGCAAAAACATTCAGTACTTC,CASSVDSKNIQYF
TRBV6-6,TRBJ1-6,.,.,TGTGCCAGCACCGATCAGGGGACTACTTCACCCCTCCACTTT,CASTDQGTTSPLHF
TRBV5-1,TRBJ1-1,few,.,TGCGCCAGCAGCTTGAATGGGGTACTAGTTGAAGCTTTCTTT,CASSLNGVLVEAFF
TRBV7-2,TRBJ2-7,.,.,TGTGCCAGCAGCCCGGGGACAGTCCCATGGCGGGACTTTCCCTACGAGCAGTACTTC,CASSPGTVPWRDFPYEQYF
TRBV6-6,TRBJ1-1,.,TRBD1,TGTGCCAGCAGTGTACAGGGGTATACTGAAGCTTTCTTT,CASSVQGYTEAFF
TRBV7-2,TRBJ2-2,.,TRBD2,TGTGCCAGCAGACCGAGGGGGTCGGGAGGGACCGGGGAGCTGTTTTTT,CASRPRGSGGTGELFF
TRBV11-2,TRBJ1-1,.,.,TGTGCCAGCAGCTGGGGGCGTAACACTGAAGCTTTCTTT,CASSWGRNTEAFF
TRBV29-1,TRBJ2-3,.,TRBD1,TGCAGCGTGGGGACAGGGAGTACAGATACGCAGTATTTT,CSVGTGSTDTQYF
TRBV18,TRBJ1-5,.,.,TGTGCCAGCTCACCAGTCCCAGATCAGCCCCAGCATTTT,CASSPVPDQPQHF
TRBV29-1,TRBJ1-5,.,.,TGCAGCGTTGGGACCGCCCAAGGAGGCAATCAGCCCCAGCATTTT,CSVGTAQGGNQPQHF
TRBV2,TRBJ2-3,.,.,TGTGCCAGCAGCCGCCAACTCAGGGGTGGAACAGATACGCAGTATTTT,CASSRQLRGGTDTQYF
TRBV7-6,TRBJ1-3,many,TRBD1,TGTGCCAGCAGCTCCGTTGGGACAGCAGGAAACACCATATATTTT,CASSSVGTAGNTIYF
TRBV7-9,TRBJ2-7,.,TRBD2,TGTGCCAGCAGCCCGACTAGCGGCTCTTCCTACGAGCAGTACTTC,CASSPTSGSSYEQYF
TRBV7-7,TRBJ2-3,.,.,TGTGCTAGCAGCTTTCAGGGTGAAGATACGCAGTATTTT,CASSFQGEDTQYF
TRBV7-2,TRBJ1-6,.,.,TGTGCCAGCAGCTCTTTCTGGACAGATAATTCACCCCTCCACTTT,CASSSFWTDNSPLHF
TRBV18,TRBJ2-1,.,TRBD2,TGTGCCAGCTCACCGACTAGCGGGGTCCACAATGAGCAGTTCTTC,CASSPTSGVHNEQFF
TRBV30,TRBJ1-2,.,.,TGTGCCTGGAGACTGGGTCTGGAGTATGGCTACACCTTC,CAWRLGLEYGYTF
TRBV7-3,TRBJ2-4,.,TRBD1,TGTGCCAGCAGCTTAGGACAGGGAAGCGACATTCAGTACTTC,CASSLGQGSDIQYF
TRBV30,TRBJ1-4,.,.,TGTGCCTGTGGGGTAACTAATGAAAAACTGTTTTTT,CACGVTNEKLFF
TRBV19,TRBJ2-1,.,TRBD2,TGTGCCAGTAGTAATCTAGCGGAGCCCCCGGATGAGCAGTTCTTC,CASSNLAEPPDEQFF
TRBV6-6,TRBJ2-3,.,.,TGTGCCAGCAGTTCGAACCCAGATACGCAGTATTTT,CASSSNPDTQYF
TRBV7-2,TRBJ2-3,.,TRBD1,TGTGCCAGCAGCCCGGGGACAGGGTACACAGATACGCAGTATTTT,CASSPGTGYTDTQYF
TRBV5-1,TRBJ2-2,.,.,TGCGCCAGCGGGGAAAAAACGAACACCGGGGAGCTGTTTTTT,CASGEKTNTGELFF